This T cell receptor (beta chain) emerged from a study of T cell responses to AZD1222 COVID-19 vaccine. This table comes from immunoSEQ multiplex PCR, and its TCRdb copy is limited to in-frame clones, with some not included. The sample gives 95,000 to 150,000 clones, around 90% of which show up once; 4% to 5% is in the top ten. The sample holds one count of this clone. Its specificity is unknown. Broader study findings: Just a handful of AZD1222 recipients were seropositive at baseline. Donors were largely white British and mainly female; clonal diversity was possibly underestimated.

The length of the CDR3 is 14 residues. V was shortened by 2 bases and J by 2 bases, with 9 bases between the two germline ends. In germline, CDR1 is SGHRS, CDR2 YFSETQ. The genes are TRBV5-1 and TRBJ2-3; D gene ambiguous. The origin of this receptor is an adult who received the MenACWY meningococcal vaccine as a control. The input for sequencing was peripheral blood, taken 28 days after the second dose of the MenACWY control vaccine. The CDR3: CASSLSTPTDTQYF. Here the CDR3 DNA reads TGCGCCAGCAGCTTAAGCACCCCCACAGATACGCAGTATTTT.